This TCR beta chain was retrieved from a study of neurological immune-mediated disorders. This clonotype was counted many times. V was cut by 5 bases and J by 1 base, with 8 bases left in between. Germline V gene data show CDR1 as SQVTM and CDR2 as ANQGSEA. This CDR3 region has 13 residues. Every sequencing run generated over 170 million TCR-beta sequences from 15-18 subjects. TCRdb called the 5' RACE reads again in MiXCR, with one record for every CDR3 protein. The sample shows more than 50,000 distinct CDR3 sequences, around 24% of them seen only once. The time point here: technical triplicate 2. The chain carries TRBV29-1 and TRBJ1-4; D is possibly TRBD1 (5 bases). The sequence came from a man in his sixties with HTLV-1-associated myelopathy (HAM/TSP). Specimen: PBMCs. CDR3 sequence reads: CSVLGGTNEKLFF. CDR3 in DNA: TGCAGCGTTCTGGGGGGAACTAATGAAAAACTGTTTTTT. Looking up the rest from reference TRBV29-1 and TRBJ1-4 gives the full variable domain: SAVISQKPSRDICQRGTSLTIQCQVDSQVTMMFWYRQQPGQSLTLIATANQGSEATYESGFVIDKFPISRPNLTFSTLTVSNMSPEDSSIYLCSVLGGTNEKLFFGSGTQLSVL.